Presented here are 24 T cell receptor beta chains from one specimen sequenced in a study of blood T cell repertoires in COVID-19. Some clones are missing from TCRdb's copy, which holds only in-frame ones; the method was immunoSEQ multiplex PCR. The sample has 55,000 to 65,000 clones, over 70% seen once. Source material: peripheral blood. These receptors all come from a man between 60 and 75 years old with acute or convalescent COVID-19.

V and J are TRBV5-4 and TRBJ1-6; D gene uncertain. The V end lost 4 bases, the J end lost 13 bases, and 12 bases lay between the germline ends. Germline V lookup: CDR1 SGHNT, CDR2 YYREEE (reference sequence). The CDR3 loop spans 12 amino acids. The CDR3, as DNA: TGTGCCAGCAGCCAAGACTCGGGGCCCCTCCACTTT. It specifies CASSQDSGPLHF. The full variable domain, in which reference TRBV5-4 and TRBJ1-6 provide the parts outside the CDR3, is ETGVTQSPTHLIKTRGQQVTLRCSSQSGHNTVSWYQQALGQGPQFIFQYYREEENGRGNFPPRFSGLQFPNYSSELNVNALELDDSALYLCASSQDSGPLHFGNGTRLTVT.

The chain uses TRBV6-5 and TRBJ2-3, with D possibly matching TRBD1 (5 bases). Trimming pared 8 bases from V and 2 bases from J, leaving 14 bases between. From germline, CDR1 is MNHEY and CDR2 SVGAGI. This CDR3 spans 14 amino acids. The CDR3 loop reads CASSGLRITDTQYF. Written as DNA, the CDR3 is TGTGCCAGCTCAGGGTTGAGGATCACAGATACGCAGTATTTT.

The chain employs TRBV6-5 and TRBJ1-2; no clear D gene. Trimming cost V 1 base and J 7 bases, with 10 bases left between them. The CDR3 covers 13 residues. CDR1 is MNHEY, CDR2 SVGAGI, per germline. CDR3 loop: CASSYFPRGGYTF. The CDR3 DNA reads TGTGCCAGCAGTTACTTCCCCCGGGGTGGCTACACCTTC.

This chain joins TRBV4-2 and TRBJ2-3; D might be TRBD2 (7 bases). The CDR3 is 17 amino acids. V was clipped by 1 base and J by 2 bases, with 16 bases between them. Germline CDR1 is LGHNA and CDR2 is YNFKEQ. The CDR3 sequence is CASSQGGAGASTDTQYF. The CDR3 region has the DNA TGTGCCAGCAGCCAAGGCGGGGCGGGGGCATCCACAGATACGCAGTATTTT.

This clone turned up a few times. This chain connects TRBV15 to TRBJ1-1, with D possibly TRBD1 on 5 matching bases. The CDR3 is made up of 13 amino acids. V was shortened by 6 bases and J by 6 bases, with 14 bases between the two germline ends. CDR1 LNHNV and CDR2 YYDKDF come from the germline V gene (reference sequence). The CDR3 bases are TGTGCCACCAGTAGGGGTAGTTTCTCTGAAGCTTTCTTT. Protein product: CATSRGSFSEAFF.

J is TRBJ1-1 and V is TRBV29-1, with TRBD1 as a possible D gene (5 bases). The CDR3 runs 12 residues. Per germline, CDR1 SQVTM and CDR2 ANQGSEA. V gave up 4 bases and J gave up 1 base, with 7 bases separating them. This CDR3 reads CSVGGGNTEAFF. The CDR3 DNA follows: TGCAGCGTTGGGGGGGGGAACACTGAAGCTTTCTTT.

The CDR3 loop reads CASSLGTGNYGYTF. The CDR3 DNA reads TGTGCCAGCAGCCTGGGGACAGGGAATTATGGCTACACCTTC. The J gene is TRBJ1-2, the V gene TRBV7-2, with TRBD1 matching 9 bases. Germline V CDR1 and CDR2: SGHTA, FQGNSA. V lost 5 bases to trimming and J lost 5 bases; unmatched junction nucleotides: 6. The CDR3 contains 14 residues.

The J gene is TRBJ1-5, the V gene TRBV6-2 or TRBV6-3; 8 nucleotides agree with TRBD1. Per the germline V gene, CDR1 is MNHEY and CDR2 is SVGEGT. With 6 bases clipped from V and 7 bases from J, the junction kept 8 bases outside the gene matches. The CDR3 loop spans 14 amino acids. The CDR3 DNA sequence: TGTGCCAGCAGCTCCGGACAGGGCGGACAGCCCCAGCATTTT. It translates to CASSSGQGGQPQHF.

The chain combines TRBV25-1 with TRBJ2-1; D is perhaps TRBD1 (6 bases). Germline CDR1 is MGHDK and CDR2 is SYGVNS. V lost 8 bases and J 6 bases, leaving 14 bases between the germline ends. The CDR3 contains 13 residues. CDR3 amino acids: CASGNRVGNEQFF. CDR3 bases: TGTGCCAGCGGAAACAGGGTAGGCAATGAGCAGTTCTTC.

The V and J genes are TRBV12-3 or TRBV12-4 and TRBJ1-1; 8 bases are shared with TRBD1. V trimming: 3 bases; J trimming: 8 bases; junction bases outside the gene matches: 5. The CDR3 consists of 13 residues. CDR3 amino acids: CASSLETGAEAFF. The DNA of the CDR3 is TGTGCCAGCAGTTTGGAGACAGGGGCAGAAGCTTTCTTT.

The chain links TRBV2 to TRBJ2-2; 9 bases match TRBD1. Germline lookup yields CDR1 SNHLY and CDR2 FYNNEI. The CDR3 sequence is 15 residues long. V lost 7 bases and J lost 6; bases outside the gene matches: 9. In nucleotides, the CDR3 is TGTGCCAGCACGGAACAGGGGGCGCTTGCCGGGGAGCTGTTTTTT. Its protein product is CASTEQGALAGELFF.

The chain is built from TRBV4-1 and TRBJ1-5; TRBD1 agrees at 9 bases. Germline-derived CDR1 and CDR2 are MGHRA and YSYEKL. This CDR3 is 17 amino acids long. Trimming cost V 0 bases and J 3 bases; bases outside gene matches: 6. CDR3: CASSQDKDRGYNQPQHF. The CDR3 coding sequence is TGCGCCAGCAGCCAAGATAAGGACAGGGGATACAATCAGCCCCAGCATTTT.

This chain joins TRBV6-2 or TRBV6-3 and TRBJ2-7, with TRBD2 matching 7 bases. The CDR3 loop spans 16 amino acids. The V and J ends lost 5 bases and 3 bases, in that order; junction bases with no gene match: 13. Germline lookup yields CDR1 MNHEY and CDR2 SVGEGT. The CDR3, as DNA: TGTGCCAGCAGTAGTCTTCGTCTAGCGGCGGACTACGAGCAGTACTTC. Translating gives CASSSLRLAADYEQYF.

The chain is built from TRBV10-3 and TRBJ1-1; possibly TRBD1 for D (5 bases). The germline V gene encodes CDR1 ENHRY and CDR2 SYGVKD. The CDR3 has 15 residues. V gave up 7 bases and J gave up 4 bases, with 19 bases separating them. The CDR3 is CAINSAGGVGTEAFF. In DNA form, the CDR3 reads TGTGCCATCAATTCGGCCGGGGGGGTCGGCACTGAAGCTTTCTTT.

The rearrangement uses TRBV10-3 and TRBJ1-2, with 7 bases fitting TRBD1. The length of the CDR3 is 14 residues. V dropped 4 bases and J dropped 4; count of bases not matched to a gene: 6. CDR1 and CDR2 (germline): ENHRY, SYGVKD. The CDR3 spells CAISVTGVGYGYTF. DNA of the CDR3: TGTGCCATCAGTGTAACAGGGGTGGGCTATGGCTACACCTTC.

The rearrangement joins TRBV11-2 to TRBJ2-7, with D perhaps TRBD1 (7 bases). Germline lookup yields CDR1 SGHAT and CDR2 FQNNGV. Trimming pared 2 bases from V and 5 bases from J, leaving 16 bases between. The CDR3 is 15 residues long. The CDR3 is CASSLMTGRSNEQYF. DNA of the CDR3: TGTGCCAGCAGCTTAATGACAGGGAGGTCAAACGAGCAGTACTTC.

The chain is built from TRBV5-8 and TRBJ2-7; 9 bases align to TRBD1. Germline CDR1 and CDR2: SGHTS and YDEGEE. CDR3 length equals 14 residues. V shed 1 base and J 7 bases; nucleotides not matched to a gene: 6. In DNA form, the CDR3 reads TGTGCCAGCAGCTTGAACAGGGGGCAGGAAGAGCAGTACTTC. Translation: CASSLNRGQEEQYF.

Here the CDR3 DNA reads TGCAGCGTTGAGGGGACTAGCGGGGGCACAGATACGCAGTATTTT. Its protein is CSVEGTSGGTDTQYF. V usage is TRBV29-1 and J usage is TRBJ2-3; 13 bases match TRBD2. The trim removed 3 bases at V and 1 base at J, leaving 1 base unmatched. The CDR3 runs to 15 residues. Germline V gene data show CDR1 as SQVTM and CDR2 as ANQGSEA.

DNA of the CDR3: TGTGCCTGGAGTATCGGTCTGGATGGAGGTCCCCAGCATTTT. This encodes CAWSIGLDGGPQHF. The rearrangement joins TRBV30 to TRBJ1-5; no reliable D call. Germline loops: CDR1 GTSNPN, CDR2 SVGIG (reference sequence). The V end lost 2 bases, the J end lost 10 bases, and 18 bases lay between the germline ends. The CDR3 runs 14 residues.

The chain employs TRBV5-6 and TRBJ2-5, with 11 bases fitting TRBD2. The CDR3 runs 15 residues. With V trimmed by 1 base and J by 7 bases, 6 bases remained unmatched. Germline assignment: CDR1 SGHDT and CDR2 YYEEEE. The CDR3 bases are TGTGCCAGCAGCTTGTTAGCGGGGGGGCCAGGGACCCAGTACTTC. This sequence encodes CASSLLAGGPGTQYF.

The V call is TRBV9, the J call TRBJ2-1; TRBD1 aligns across 7 bases. The germline CDR1 and CDR2 sequences are SGDLS and YYNGEE. Trimming cost V 4 bases and J 5 bases; bases outside gene matches: 6. The length of the CDR3 is 14 residues. The CDR3 loop reads CASSSKGTDNEQFF. DNA of the CDR3: TGTGCCAGCAGCAGTAAGGGGACAGACAATGAGCAGTTCTTC.

The V call is TRBV24-1, the J call TRBJ2-5, with 11 bases that match TRBD2. CDR1 and CDR2 from the germline V gene are KGHDR and SFDVKD. Losses at the gene ends were 4 bases for V and 0 bases for J; bases not matched to a gene: 6. The CDR3 contains 17 residues. DNA of the CDR3: TGTGCCACCAGTGAAGGACTAGCGGGTGCATACCAAGAGACCCAGTACTTC. Translating gives CATSEGLAGAYQETQYF.

As for this clone: The same CDR3 also results from other DNA sequences found in this sample. The chain joins TRBV12-3 or TRBV12-4 to TRBJ2-2; D unclear. V was clipped by 7 bases and J by 6 bases, with 9 bases between them. This CDR3 has 12 amino acids. CDR3 region: CASTQGAGELFF. The CDR3 bases are TGTGCCAGCACTCAAGGAGCCGGGGAGCTGTTTTTT.

The V gene is TRBV5-4, the J gene TRBJ2-5; TRBD2 is a possible D gene (6 bases). Per germline, CDR1 SGHNT and CDR2 YYREEE (reference sequence). This CDR3 is 15 amino acids long. Deletions cut 4 bases from V and 5 bases from J, with 18 bases between. CDR3 DNA sequence: TGTGCCAGCAGCCCTGACTTGCGGGGCCACGAGACCCAGTACTTC. It encodes CASSPDLRGHETQYF.